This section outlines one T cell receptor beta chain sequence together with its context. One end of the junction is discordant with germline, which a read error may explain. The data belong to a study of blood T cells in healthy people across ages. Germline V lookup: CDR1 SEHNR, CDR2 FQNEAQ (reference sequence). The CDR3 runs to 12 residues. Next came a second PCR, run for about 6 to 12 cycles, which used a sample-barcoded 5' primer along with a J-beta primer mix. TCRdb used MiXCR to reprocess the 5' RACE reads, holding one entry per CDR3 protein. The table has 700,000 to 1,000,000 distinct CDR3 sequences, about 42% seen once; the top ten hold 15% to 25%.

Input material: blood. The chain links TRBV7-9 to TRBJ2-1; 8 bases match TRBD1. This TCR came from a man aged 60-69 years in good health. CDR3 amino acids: CASSQGANGQFF. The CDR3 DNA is TGTGCCAGCAGCCAGGGGGCGAATGGGCAGTTCTTC. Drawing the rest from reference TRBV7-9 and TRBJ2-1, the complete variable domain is DTGVSQNPRHKITKRGQNVTFRCDPISEHNRLYWYRQTLGQGPEFLTYFQNEAQLEKSRLLSDRFSAERPKGSFSTLEIQRTEQGDSAMYLCASSQGANGQFFGPGTRLTVL.